This entry is about one T cell receptor beta chain. Its target is not known. The data stem from a study of T cells in Graves' hyperthyroidism and ophthalmopathy. Study observations and caveats: Researchers found most expanded thyroid clonotypes above 0.001 in blood as well.

This CDR3 is built from 13 residues. V was clipped by 7 bases and J by 2 bases, with 11 bases between them. Amplified regions were TCR beta CDR3 sequences from RNA transcripts. The HTBI primer set was used in a first-round RT-PCR of the TCR CDR3. TCRdb passed the multiplex PCR reads through MiXCR, listing each CDR3 protein once. The table lists a few hundred thousand distinct CDR3 sequences, approximately 14% of them singletons. Patients with ophthalmopathy all had a Clinical Activity Score of at least 3, a NOSPECS grade of at least 4 and duration under 3 months. Each 10 ml fresh peripheral blood draw supplied the PBMCs.

What was sequenced was blood. The origin of this receptor is a woman aged 25 to 39 with Graves' ophthalmopathy. The chain joins TRBV12-3 or TRBV12-4 to TRBJ1-2; no clear D gene. Here the CDR3 DNA reads TGTGCCAGCACCACGTACACCAACTATGGCTACACCTTC. Residues: CASTTYTNYGYTF.